This T cell receptor beta chain was observed in a study of cytomegalovirus exposure and HLA in healthy donors (dated by TCRdb to 2016 to 2017). The study in broad terms: According to an earlier analysis of a few hundred of the donors, about 170 million T cells yielded 95 million to 140 million unique TCR beta sequences and about 300 Gb of sequence data. In addition to the first cohort of hundreds of subjects, a separate validation cohort of 120 different subjects was used. Among over 350 genotyped donors of the cohort, an average of approximately 240,000 unique TCR beta nucleotide sequences were sequenced per donor, 15% to 20% of them non-productive. Rather than using new phenotypic data, the later analysis identified candidate immune exposures from TCR beta sequences and from how often those sequences occurred across donors. To study patterns of TCR occurrence, a later analysis re-analyzed previously published TCR beta repertoires from more than 550 donors and added high-resolution HLA genotyping. The number of donors typed differed by locus, with roughly 629-640 for A, B, C, DRB1 and DQB1, around 560 for DQA1, 600 to 610 for DPA1, and around 460 for DPB1. The aim of the study was to test whether cataloging public T cell receptors could identify signatures of past pathogen exposure. All discovery cohort repertoires had been generated using a single sequencing platform. To predict cytomegalovirus infection status, the study brought together high-throughput TCR immunosequencing, statistical association of individual TCRs with disease status, and machine learning. To decide whether each TCR beta V gene segment behaved as functional or pseudogenic, an earlier analysis of some 600 of the donors relied on high-throughput TCR beta sequencing. Class I and class II HLA loci were covered by the typing at four-digit resolution. A later genetic analysis used genome-wide SNP genotypes for about 65% of the roughly 700 donors, treating that subset as a discovery cohort. Alongside the repertoire data, information on donor age, sex, ethnicity and CMV serostatus was compiled. Among the roughly 400 genotyped donors, about 85% belonged to the genetic ancestry cluster associated with self-reported Caucasian donors. About 330 gigabases of sequencing data and about 92 million unique TCR sequences made up an early release that covered several hundred HLA-typed donors. About five DR-DQ haplotypes were handled as single units for association and clustering, since linkage in the cohort was strong. The study used immunosequencing to profile the T cell repertoires of 600 to 850 subjects and linked those repertoires to cytomegalovirus serostatus.

As encoded in the germline V gene, CDR1 is MRHNA while CDR2 is SNTAGT. A distance of 5 bases separates the germline ends of V and J, which lose 0 bases and 1 base respectively. Measured from the cysteine to the phenylalanine, the CDR3 is 14 residues long. Here the CDR3 DNA is all that survives: 42 bases in frame from base 1. In total, 500 to 700 healthy bone marrow donors made up the cohort. At the time of sampling, every cohort member was nominally healthy, though immune exposures that went unrecorded were likely present. The donor was CMV seropositive and was included in the group of 250 to 350 seropositive cohort members. Every donor gave a peripheral blood sample, and the peripheral blood mononuclear cells from that sample were used for TCR beta sequencing. The Qiagen DNeasy Blood Extraction Kit was used to extract genomic DNA from the blood cell samples. Turning to this clone: No antigen is known for it. No base qualities exist here, and no much larger clone lies one base off it.

Libraries were made using the immunoSEQ multiplex PCR assay. For the multiplex PCR, a mixture combining 60 forward primers for TCR Vbeta segments and 13 reverse primers for TCR Jbeta segments was used. Amplification of the CDR3 region of rearranged TCR beta genes was performed with a multiplex PCR assay on genomic DNA. Amplified TCR beta libraries were sequenced as 87-base-pair reads on the Illumina HiSeq System. Per the source publication's procedure: A later analysis tallied some 79 million unique TCR beta chains across the 700 or so repertoires, and approximately 12 million of those chains were shared by two or more donors. Raw reads were error-corrected and collapsed into unique sequences by a nearest-neighbor algorithm in which closely related sequences were merged to remove PCR and sequencing errors. CDR3 sequences were aligned to IMGT reference sequences to assign V, D and J gene segments. For a sequence to be retained, a match of at least six nucleotides was required to both a V gene segment and a J gene segment. A rearrangement was called productive if the CDR3 had no stop codons and remained in frame with V and J, and every other rearrangement was called non-productive. CDR3 was defined according to IMGT convention as the region running from the second conserved V-encoded cysteine to the conserved J-encoded phenylalanine. The earlier analysis of about 570 of the donors excluded any sequence lacking an unambiguous match to a single V gene segment. In an earlier analysis of 500 to 750 of the donors, V segments were called functional above 56.7% productive rearrangements and were called segregating when the between-donor standard deviation exceeded 5%. A statistical classification framework was built for diagnosing cytomegalovirus status from the catalog of TCR beta chain sequences. In a later analysis, TCR nucleotide sequences were compared against IMGT/GENE-DB human TR gene sequences so that V and J genes could be assigned. The TCRdist pipeline was used in a later analysis to assign CDR3 sequences and most-parsimonious VDJ recombination scenarios. In a later analysis, every TCR beta chain was defined by the combination of its CDR3 amino acid sequence and its V-gene family, and reads without a unique V-gene family were dropped. In a later analysis, a few hundred highly shared, low-generation-probability nucleotide sequences were removed to address suspected cross-contamination and a sequencing artifact. For each public chain, a later analysis derived a clonal expansion index from normalized ranks of inferred template counts within each repertoire. A later analysis computed generation probabilities with a VDJ recombination model fitted to out-of-frame rearrangements, and checked the results against IGoR. A later analysis scored TCR-TCR, TCR-HLA and TCR-CMV co-occurrence with hypergeometric tests, applying a repertoire-size bias correction to TCR pairs. False discovery rates were estimated in a later analysis by permuting HLA or CMV assignments 20 times. A later analysis grouped co-occurring TCRs with DBSCAN, adding TCRdist sequence similarity when clustering within HLA-allele-positive subsets. For co-occurrence clustering, repertoires with fewer than 30,000 or more than 120,000 public chains were excluded, along with about five repertoires with anomalous nucleotide sharing. Sourced from immuneACCESS, this table was stored by TCRdb with only in-frame sequences that have V and J called. A share of the clones is absent; for the studies checked, an unresolved V gene accounts for under half, and the remainder has no known explanation. V, J and clone size are those of that table, while D and trimming were read from the DNA. The sample data list about 33,000 clones, and more than 50% of these were observed just once. Together, the top ten hold around 6.2% of the sample.

The study at large found these results: For the cohort, immune exposure information was limited to CMV serostatus. The study gave a list of 150 to 200 TCR beta chains associated with cytomegalovirus. The earlier analysis of approximately 540 of the donors excluded 15 to 20 rarely observed V segments, including chromosome 9 orphons, because counts were too low. According to the authors, the approach could potentially be generalized to other disease states and immunological phenotypes. A few of the identified cytomegalovirus-associated TCR beta chains were confirmed in vitro to be specific for cytomegalovirus antigens. Most CMV-associated TCR beta chains appeared to be HLA-restricted in a later analysis, and the HLA associations seemed to be driven largely by CMV exposure. A further reported finding was that TCR beta sequences accurately predicted the HLA-A and HLA-B alleles for most subjects in the first cohort. In a later analysis, HLA-associated TCR beta chains showed more clonal expansion and lower generation probabilities than non-associated chains that were equally common. Assigning TCR associations to individual alleles was difficult when HLA alleles, especially DR and DQ, strongly co-occurred. Several of the top co-occurrence clusters appeared to be linked to parvovirus B19, influenza, CMV and Epstein-Barr virus, according to a later analysis. Roughly uniform sequencing depth across donors was assumed in presence/absence analyses, although this assumption may not hold. Broadly in line with IMGT annotations, most TCR beta V segments showed up in productive rearrangements about 90% or about 30% of the time in an earlier analysis of several hundred of the donors. An association between a missense DCLRE1C variant and V-gene and J-gene trimming of TCR beta chains was found in a later genetic analysis and replicated in an independent cohort. In both the original and validation cohorts, the classifier was reported to diagnose cytomegalovirus status with high specificity and sensitivity. A later genetic analysis reported fewer N-insertions in productive TCRs among donors in an Asian-associated ancestry cluster than the roughly 700-donor mean. HLA typing was unavailable for some donors at each locus, so association tests used only the typed subset. The cohort was sequenced for TCR beta chains only, and without alpha or paired-chain data the features that could be detected were limited. While some public TCRs were present in many individuals, most TCR sequences turned up only very rarely across donors. In a later analysis, TCR association rates were found to vary across HLA loci, with the most associated TCRs seen for DRB1 alleles and the fewest for HLA-C alleles. Correlated functional status among segregating V segments might be attributable to linkage disequilibrium, but an unknown experimental factor could not be ruled out. A later analysis associated 15,000 or so TCR beta sequences with specific HLA alleles at a false discovery rate of 0.05. Because the 87-base-pair reads could not distinguish some IMGT-functional V segments, including TRBV6-2 and TRBV6-3, those segments were excluded. A cluster of highly shared sequence variants was judged likely to be a technical artifact of the sequencing pipeline.

Sequencing was done on a sample of PBMCs. The sequence was collected from a woman aged 40 to 50 in good health and CMV-seropositive. Here the chain combines TRBV6-4 and TRBJ2-3, with TRBD2 perhaps the D gene, on 5 matching bases. Here is the DNA: TGTGCCAGCAGTGACTCAGCGGGCACAGATACGCAGTATTTT. This encodes CASSDSAGTDTQYF.